The 18 T cell receptor beta chains below were found in one sample sequenced in a study of blood T cell repertoires in COVID-19. The assay was immunoSEQ multiplex PCR, and TCRdb's table has in-frame clones only and misses some. Altogether approximately 250,000 clones are present, approximately 90% being singletons, with the ten largest covering approximately 4.2%. The sample consisted of PBMCs or T cells enriched from blood (not recorded which). These receptors all stem from a woman aged 25 to 39 who had recovered from COVID-19.

The chain has TRBV6-1 and TRBJ2-6, with TRBD2 matching over 8 bases. Unmatched junction bases numbered 6, after V lost 3 bases and J lost 8 bases. The CDR3 extends over 15 amino acids. Looked up from germline, CDR1 is MNHNS and CDR2 is SASEGT. The CDR3 DNA follows: TGTGCCAGCAGTGACCCGGGGGGGGTGACCAACGTCCTGACTTTC. The encoded protein is CASSDPGGVTNVLTF.

This sequence joins TRBV6-5 and TRBJ1-1, with D possibly TRBD1 on 5 matching bases. Trimming removed 10 bases from V and 7 bases from J, with 13 bases in between. Per germline, CDR1 MNHEY and CDR2 SVGAGI. The CDR3 loop spans 11 amino acids. The CDR3 sequence: CATLRQFEAFF. The CDR3 DNA reads TGTGCCACCCTGAGACAGTTTGAAGCTTTCTTT.

This chain joins TRBV28 and TRBJ2-1, with 8 bases fitting TRBD2. The CDR3 contains 14 residues. Per germline, CDR1 MDHEN and CDR2 SYDVKM. Trimming took 9 bases from V and 7 from J; bases not matched to a gene: 11. The CDR3 DNA reads TGTGCCAGTAGAACCGGGACTAGGTTAAATGAGCAGTTCTTC. Translating it yields CASRTGTRLNEQFF.

This clone has only a few counts. V is TRBV18 and J is TRBJ1-5; perhaps TRBD1 as D (6 bases). V lost 6 bases to trimming and J lost 4 bases, with 13 bases between them. This CDR3 comprises 14 residues. Germline CDR1 and CDR2: KGHSH and LQKENI. The CDR3 is CASSQQGWNQPQHF. CDR3 sequence (DNA): TGTGCCAGCTCGCAACAGGGTTGGAATCAGCCCCAGCATTTT.

J is TRBJ2-7 and V is TRBV29-1; D possibly corresponds to TRBD1 (6 bases). V lost 6 bases, J lost 1 base, and 13 bases lay in between. The CDR3 consists of 13 residues. Germline CDR1 and CDR2: SQVTM and ANQGSEA. The CDR3 bases are TGCAGCGTCCTCCTTGGGACATCCTACGAGCAGTACTTC. Translating it yields CSVLLGTSYEQYF.

The V call is TRBV7-8, the J call TRBJ1-5, with D hard to call. The V and J ends lost 3 bases and 5 bases respectively, with 5 bases between them. The germline V gene has CDR1 SGHVS and CDR2 FQNEAQ. This CDR3 comprises 12 residues. This chain's CDR3 is CASSFRDQPQHF. CDR3 bases: TGTGCCAGCAGCTTCCGTGATCAGCCCCAGCATTTT.

The chain joins TRBV5-1 to TRBJ1-4; 7 bases fit TRBD1. This CDR3 is built from 15 residues. V gave up 2 bases and J gave up 6 bases; unmatched junction bases: 7. Germline-derived CDR1 and CDR2 are SGHRS and YFSETQ. The CDR3 nucleotides are TGCGCCAGCAGCTTAAAACAGGGGAGATATGAAAAACTGTTTTTT. It yields the protein CASSLKQGRYEKLFF.

The chain carries TRBV27 and TRBJ2-7; no definite D call. The V and J ends lost 6 bases and 3 bases respectively, with 12 bases between them. CDR3 length: 13 amino acids. Germline loops: CDR1 MNHEY, CDR2 SMNVEV (reference sequence). The CDR3 is CASSEYGVYEQYF. The CDR3 nucleotides are TGTGCCAGCAGCGAATACGGAGTCTACGAGCAGTACTTC.

This clone was found once. This chain connects TRBV7-2 to TRBJ2-1, with no clear D. Germline V gene lookup returns CDR1 SGHTA and CDR2 FQGNSA. V lost 2 bases, J lost 7 bases, and 18 bases lay in between. This CDR3 has 16 amino acids. The CDR3 spells CASSLTSQRNPNEQFF. In DNA form, the CDR3 reads TGTGCCAGCAGCTTAACTTCCCAGCGCAATCCGAATGAGCAGTTCTTC.

This clone was observed a single time. V is TRBV4-3 and J is TRBJ1-3; perhaps TRBD1 as D (5 bases). This CDR3 region has 17 residues. V was pared by 0 bases and J by 0 bases, with 12 bases between. Germline assignment: CDR1 LGHNA and CDR2 YSLEER. Here the CDR3 reads CASSQERGRSSGNTIYF. In DNA form, the CDR3 reads TGCGCCAGCAGCCAAGAAAGGGGCAGGAGCTCTGGAAACACCATATATTTT.

V usage is TRBV27 and J usage is TRBJ2-7; D is unresolved. The CDR3 is 13 amino acids. Trimming removed 3 bases from V and 4 bases from J, with 10 bases in between. CDR1 is MNHEY and CDR2 is SMNVEV in the germline V gene (reference sequence). The CDR3 here is CASSFGQEYEQYF. The DNA for the CDR3 is TGTGCCAGCAGTTTCGGCCAGGAATACGAGCAGTACTTC.

J is TRBJ2-1 and V is TRBV21-1; the table's D call, TRBD2, was not checked against the DNA. TRBV21-1 is tagged as a pseudogene. The CDR3 length is 16 residues. CDR3 sequence (DNA): TGTGCCAGCAGCAAATTCATGGGCGGGCCCTACAATGAGCAGTTCTTC. Translating gives CASSKFMGGPYNEQFF.

The chain has TRBV24-1 and TRBJ2-1, with TRBD2 matching 8 bases. After removal of 5 bases from V and 8 bases from J, the junction contained 7 bases not matched to a gene. This CDR3 is 14 amino acids long. In germline, CDR1 is KGHDR, CDR2 SFDVKD. CDR3: CATSVEWRGDEQFF. The CDR3, as DNA: TGTGCCACCAGTGTAGAGTGGCGGGGGGATGAGCAGTTCTTC.

The V call is TRBV30, the J call TRBJ2-3; 10 nucleotides agree with TRBD2. The CDR3 is 15 residues long. V was pared by 5 bases and J by 2 bases, with 7 bases of the junction left unmatched. The germline V gene encodes CDR1 GTSNPN and CDR2 SVGIG (reference sequence). CDR3 nucleotide sequence: TGTGCCTGGGGGACTAGCGCCAACCACACAGATACGCAGTATTTT. Translation gives CAWGTSANHTDTQYF.

J is TRBJ2-7 and V is TRBV18; D is perhaps TRBD1 (5 bases). Germline V gives CDR1 KGHSH, CDR2 LQKENI. The CDR3 is 13 residues long. V shed 3 bases and J shed 2 bases, with 8 bases lying between them. CDR3: CASSPPGPYEQYF. Written as DNA, the CDR3 is TGTGCCAGCTCACCCCCAGGGCCCTACGAGCAGTACTTC.

The CDR3 loop reads CASSYSRETYEQYF. DNA for the CDR3: TGTGCCAGCAGTTACTCCCGGGAAACCTACGAGCAGTACTTC. The genes are TRBV6-5 and TRBJ2-7, with D tentatively TRBD2 (5 bases). The germline V gene has CDR1 MNHEY and CDR2 SVGAGI. V lost 0 bases to trimming and J lost 2 bases, with 8 bases between them. This CDR3 has 14 amino acids.

This clone was counted a single time. The chain uses TRBV28 and TRBJ1-1; unclear D gene. From germline, CDR1 is MDHEN and CDR2 SYDVKM. V shed 2 bases and J shed 2 bases, with 9 bases lying between them. The CDR3 spans 14 residues. The chain's CDR3 is CASSLTQPNTEAFF. The CDR3 DNA is TGTGCCAGCAGTTTAACTCAACCCAACACTGAAGCTTTCTTT.

V usage is TRBV28 and J usage is TRBJ1-2; the D is unclear. Trimming left V 3 bases short and J 8 bases short, with 10 bases between. CDR3 length equals 12 residues. Per the germline V gene, CDR1 is MDHEN and CDR2 is SYDVKM. CDR3 nucleotide sequence: TGTGCCAGCAGTTTCATTCAGAGGGGCTACACCTTC. It is translated as CASSFIQRGYTF.